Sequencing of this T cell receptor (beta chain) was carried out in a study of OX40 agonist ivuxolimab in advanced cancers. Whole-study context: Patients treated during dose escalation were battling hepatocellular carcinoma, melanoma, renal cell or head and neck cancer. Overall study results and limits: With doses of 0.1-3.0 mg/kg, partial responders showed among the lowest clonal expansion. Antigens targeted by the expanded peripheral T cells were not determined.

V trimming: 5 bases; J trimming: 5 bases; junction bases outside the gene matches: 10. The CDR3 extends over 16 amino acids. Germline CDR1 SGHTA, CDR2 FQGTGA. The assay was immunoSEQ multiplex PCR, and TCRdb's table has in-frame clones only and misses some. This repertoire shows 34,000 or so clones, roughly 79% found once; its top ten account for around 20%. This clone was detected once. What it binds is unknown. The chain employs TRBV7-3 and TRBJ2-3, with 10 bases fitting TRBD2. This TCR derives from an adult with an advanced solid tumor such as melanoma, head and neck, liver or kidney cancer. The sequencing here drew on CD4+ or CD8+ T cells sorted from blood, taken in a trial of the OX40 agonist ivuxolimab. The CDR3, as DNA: TGTGCCAGCAGCCCCACCGAAGCGGGAGGGAGAGATACGCAGTATTTT. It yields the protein CASSPTEAGGRDTQYF.